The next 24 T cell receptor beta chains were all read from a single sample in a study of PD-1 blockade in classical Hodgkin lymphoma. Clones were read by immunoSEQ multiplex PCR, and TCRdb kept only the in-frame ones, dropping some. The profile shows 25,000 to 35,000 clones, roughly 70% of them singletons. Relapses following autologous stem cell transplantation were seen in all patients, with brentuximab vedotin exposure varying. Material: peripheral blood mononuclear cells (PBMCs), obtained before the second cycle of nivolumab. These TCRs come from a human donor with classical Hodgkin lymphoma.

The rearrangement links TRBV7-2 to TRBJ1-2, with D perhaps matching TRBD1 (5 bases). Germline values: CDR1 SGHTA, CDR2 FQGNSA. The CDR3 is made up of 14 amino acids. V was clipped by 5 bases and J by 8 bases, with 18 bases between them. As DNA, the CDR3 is TGTGCCAGCAGCGTTGACATGCGGGGACGGGGCTACACCTTC. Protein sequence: CASSVDMRGRGYTF.

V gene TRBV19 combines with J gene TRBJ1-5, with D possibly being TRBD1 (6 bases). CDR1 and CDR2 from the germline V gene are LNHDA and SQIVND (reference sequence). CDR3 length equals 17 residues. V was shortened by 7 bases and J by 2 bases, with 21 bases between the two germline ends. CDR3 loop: CASTRGGQGGGNQPQHF. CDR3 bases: TGTGCCAGTACCCGCGGGGGACAAGGTGGAGGCAATCAGCCCCAGCATTTT.

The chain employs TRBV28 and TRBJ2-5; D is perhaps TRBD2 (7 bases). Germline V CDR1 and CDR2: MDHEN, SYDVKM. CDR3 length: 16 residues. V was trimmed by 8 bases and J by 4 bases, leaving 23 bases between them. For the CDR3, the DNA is TGTGCCAGCCGTTACCGGGACGGAGGGGGGGGAGAGACCCAGTACTTC. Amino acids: CASRYRDGGGGETQYF.

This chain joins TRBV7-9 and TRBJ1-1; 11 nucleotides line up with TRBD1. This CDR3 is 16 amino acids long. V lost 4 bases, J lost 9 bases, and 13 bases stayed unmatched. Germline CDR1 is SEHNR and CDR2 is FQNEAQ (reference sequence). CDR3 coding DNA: TGTGCCAGCAGCTCCCGGGTGGGGACAGGGGGTAGTAAAGCTTTCTTT. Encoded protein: CASSSRVGTGGSKAFF.

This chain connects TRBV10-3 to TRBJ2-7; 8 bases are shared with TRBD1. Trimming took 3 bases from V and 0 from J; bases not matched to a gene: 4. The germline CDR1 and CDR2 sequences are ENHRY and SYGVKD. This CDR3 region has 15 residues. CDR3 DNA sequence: TGTGCCATCAGTGATAGGGGGACAGGCTCCTACGAGCAGTACGTC. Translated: CAISDRGTGSYEQYV.

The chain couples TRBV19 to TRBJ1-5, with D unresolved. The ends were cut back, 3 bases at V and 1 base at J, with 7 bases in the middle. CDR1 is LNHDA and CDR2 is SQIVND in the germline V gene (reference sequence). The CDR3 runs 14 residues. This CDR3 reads CASSMDGSNQPQHF. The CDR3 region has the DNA TGTGCCAGTAGTATGGACGGAAGCAATCAGCCCCAGCATTTT.

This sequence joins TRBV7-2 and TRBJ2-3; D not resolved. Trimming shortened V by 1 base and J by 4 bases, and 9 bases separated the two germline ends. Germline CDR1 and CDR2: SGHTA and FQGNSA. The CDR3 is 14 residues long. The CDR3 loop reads CASSLGVGPDTQYF. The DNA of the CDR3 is TGTGCCAGCAGCTTAGGGGTAGGGCCAGATACGCAGTATTTT.

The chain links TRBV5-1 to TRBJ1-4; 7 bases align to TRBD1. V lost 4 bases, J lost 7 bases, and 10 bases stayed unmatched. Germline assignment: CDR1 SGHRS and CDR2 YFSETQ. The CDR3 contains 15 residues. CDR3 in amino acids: CASSPIQGEGEKLFF. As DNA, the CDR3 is TGCGCCAGCAGCCCCATCCAGGGGGAGGGTGAAAAACTGTTTTTT.

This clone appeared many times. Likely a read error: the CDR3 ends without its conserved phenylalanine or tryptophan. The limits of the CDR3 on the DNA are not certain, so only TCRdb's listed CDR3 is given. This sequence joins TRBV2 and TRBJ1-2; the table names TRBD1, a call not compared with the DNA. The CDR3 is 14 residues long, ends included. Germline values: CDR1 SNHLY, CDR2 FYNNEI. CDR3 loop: CASSLVARQGSYPI.

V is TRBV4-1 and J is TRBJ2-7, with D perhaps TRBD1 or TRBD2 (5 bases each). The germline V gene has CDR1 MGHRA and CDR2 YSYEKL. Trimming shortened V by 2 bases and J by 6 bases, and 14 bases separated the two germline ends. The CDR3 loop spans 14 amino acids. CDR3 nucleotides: TGCGCCAGCAGCCAACCCGGGACCCGGGCCGAGCAGTACTTC. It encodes CASSQPGTRAEQYF.

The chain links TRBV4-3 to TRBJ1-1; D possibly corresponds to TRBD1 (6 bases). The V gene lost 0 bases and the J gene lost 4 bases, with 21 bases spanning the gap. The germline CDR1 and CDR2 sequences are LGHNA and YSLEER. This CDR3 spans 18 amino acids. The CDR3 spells CASSQDPRGGKPRTEAFF. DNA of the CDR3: TGCGCCAGCAGCCAAGACCCCAGGGGAGGCAAACCCCGCACTGAAGCTTTCTTT.

CDR3 protein: CASRPERGRRIRTTDTQYF. CDR3 DNA sequence: TGTGCCAGCAGACCGGAGCGGGGCCGCCGAATAAGAACCACAGATACGCAGTATTTT. The gene calls are TRBV7-2 and TRBJ2-3, with 7 bases identical to TRBD2. Per the germline V gene, CDR1 is SGHTA and CDR2 is FQGNSA. The CDR3 is 19 amino acids. Trimming at V came to 6 bases and at J to 2 bases, leaving 20 bases not matched to a gene.

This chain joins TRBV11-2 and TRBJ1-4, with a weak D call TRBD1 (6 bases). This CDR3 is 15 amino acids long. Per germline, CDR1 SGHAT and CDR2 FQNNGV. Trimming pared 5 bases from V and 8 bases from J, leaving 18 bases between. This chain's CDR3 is CASSPSGQGREKLFF. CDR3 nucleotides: TGTGCCAGCAGCCCTAGCGGGCAGGGGCGCGAAAAACTGTTTTTT.

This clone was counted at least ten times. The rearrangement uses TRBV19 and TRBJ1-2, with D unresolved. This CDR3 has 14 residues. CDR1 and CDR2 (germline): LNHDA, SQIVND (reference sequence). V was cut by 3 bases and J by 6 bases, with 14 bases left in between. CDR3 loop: CASSILSRSDGYTF. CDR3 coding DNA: TGTGCCAGTAGTATTTTGTCCAGGTCGGATGGCTACACCTTC.

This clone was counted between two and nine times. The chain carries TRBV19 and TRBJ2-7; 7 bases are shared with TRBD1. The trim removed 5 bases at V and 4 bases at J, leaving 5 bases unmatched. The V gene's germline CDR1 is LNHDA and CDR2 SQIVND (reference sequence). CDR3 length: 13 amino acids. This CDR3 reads CASSWGQNYEQYF. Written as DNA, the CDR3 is TGTGCCAGTAGTTGGGGACAGAATTACGAGCAGTACTTC.

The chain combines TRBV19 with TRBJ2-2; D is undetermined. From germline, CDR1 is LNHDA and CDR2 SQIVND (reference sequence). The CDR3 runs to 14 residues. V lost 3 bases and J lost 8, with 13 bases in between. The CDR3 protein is CASSILEPSGELFF. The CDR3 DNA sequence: TGTGCCAGTAGTATTCTGGAGCCTTCGGGGGAGCTGTTTTTT. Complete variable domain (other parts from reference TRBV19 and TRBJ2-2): DGGITQSPKYLFRKEGQNVTLSCEQNLNHDAMYWYRQDPGQGLRLIYYSQIVNDFQKGDIAEGYSVSREKKESFPLTVTSAQKNPTAFYLCASSILEPSGELFFGEGSRLTVL.

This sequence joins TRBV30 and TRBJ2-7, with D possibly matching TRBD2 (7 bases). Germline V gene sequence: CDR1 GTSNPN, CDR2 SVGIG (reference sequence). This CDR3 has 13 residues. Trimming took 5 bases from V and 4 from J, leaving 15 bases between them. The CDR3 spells CAWRVGGGYEQYF. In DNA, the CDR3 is TGTGCCTGGCGAGTAGGGGGGGGTTACGAGCAGTACTTC.

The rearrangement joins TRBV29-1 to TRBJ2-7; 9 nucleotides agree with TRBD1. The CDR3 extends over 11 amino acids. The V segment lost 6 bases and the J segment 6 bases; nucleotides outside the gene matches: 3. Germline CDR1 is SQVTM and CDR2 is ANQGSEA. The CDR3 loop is CSVGTGPEQYV. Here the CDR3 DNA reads TGCAGCGTCGGGACAGGGCCCGAGCAGTACGTC.

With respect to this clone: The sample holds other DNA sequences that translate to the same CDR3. CDR3 amino acids: CASSEYNEQFF. As DNA, the CDR3 is TGTGCCAGCAGCGAGTACAATGAGCAGTTCTTC. The chain joins TRBV7-2 to TRBJ2-1; no reliable D call. The CDR3 contains 11 residues. The germline V and J ends were trimmed by 5 bases and 4 bases, with 3 bases remaining between them. Germline lookup yields CDR1 SGHTA and CDR2 FQGNSA. Drawing the rest from reference TRBV7-2 and TRBJ2-1, the complete variable domain is GAGVSQSPSNKVTEKGKDVELRCDPISGHTALYWYRQSLGQGLEFLIYFQGNSAPDKSGLPSDRFSAERTGGSVSTLTIQRTQQEDSAVYLCASSEYNEQFFGPGTRLTVL.

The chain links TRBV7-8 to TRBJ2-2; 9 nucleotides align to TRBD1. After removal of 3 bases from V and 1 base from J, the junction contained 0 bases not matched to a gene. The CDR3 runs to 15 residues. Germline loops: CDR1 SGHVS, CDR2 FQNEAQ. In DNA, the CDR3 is TGTGCCAGCAGCTTGACAGGGGGGAACACCGGGGAGCTGTTTTTT. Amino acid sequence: CASSLTGGNTGELFF.

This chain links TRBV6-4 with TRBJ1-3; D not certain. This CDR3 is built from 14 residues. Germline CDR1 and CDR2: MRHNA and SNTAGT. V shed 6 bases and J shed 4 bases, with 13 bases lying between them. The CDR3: CASSPRLRGNTIYF. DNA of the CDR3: TGTGCCAGCAGCCCAAGGCTAAGGGGAAACACCATATATTTT.

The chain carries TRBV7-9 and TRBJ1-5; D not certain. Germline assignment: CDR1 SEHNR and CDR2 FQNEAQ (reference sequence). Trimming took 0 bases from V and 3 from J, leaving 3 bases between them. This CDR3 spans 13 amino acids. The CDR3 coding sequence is TGTGCCAGCAGCTTAGCAACCAATCAGCCCCAGCATTTT. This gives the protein CASSLATNQPQHF.

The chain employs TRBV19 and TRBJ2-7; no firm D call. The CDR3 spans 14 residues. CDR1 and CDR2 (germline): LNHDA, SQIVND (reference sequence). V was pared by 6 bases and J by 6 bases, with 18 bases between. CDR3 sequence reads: CASSLLGPAAEQYF. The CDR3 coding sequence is TGTGCCAGTAGCCTCCTCGGACCCGCTGCCGAGCAGTACTTC. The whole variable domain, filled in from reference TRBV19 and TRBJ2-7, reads DGGITQSPKYLFRKEGQNVTLSCEQNLNHDAMYWYRQDPGQGLRLIYYSQIVNDFQKGDIAEGYSVSREKKESFPLTVTSAQKNPTAFYLCASSLLGPAAEQYFGPGTRLTVT.

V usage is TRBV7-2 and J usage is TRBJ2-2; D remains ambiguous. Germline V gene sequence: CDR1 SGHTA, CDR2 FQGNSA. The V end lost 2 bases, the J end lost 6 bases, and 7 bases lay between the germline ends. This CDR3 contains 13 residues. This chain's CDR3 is CASSLMDPGELFF. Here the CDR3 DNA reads TGTGCCAGCAGCTTAATGGATCCCGGGGAGCTGTTTTTT.